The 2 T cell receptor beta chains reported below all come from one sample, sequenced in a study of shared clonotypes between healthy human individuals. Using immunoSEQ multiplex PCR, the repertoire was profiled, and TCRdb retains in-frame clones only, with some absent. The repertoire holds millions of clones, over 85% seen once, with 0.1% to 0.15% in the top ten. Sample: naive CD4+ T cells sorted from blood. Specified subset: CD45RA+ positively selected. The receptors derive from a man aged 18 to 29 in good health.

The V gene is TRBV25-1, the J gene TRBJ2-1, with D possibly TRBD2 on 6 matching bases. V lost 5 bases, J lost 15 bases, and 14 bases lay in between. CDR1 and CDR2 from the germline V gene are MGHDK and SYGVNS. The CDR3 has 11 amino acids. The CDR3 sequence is CASSRTNQAFF. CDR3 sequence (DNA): TGTGCCAGCAGTAGGACTAATCAGGCGTTCTTC.

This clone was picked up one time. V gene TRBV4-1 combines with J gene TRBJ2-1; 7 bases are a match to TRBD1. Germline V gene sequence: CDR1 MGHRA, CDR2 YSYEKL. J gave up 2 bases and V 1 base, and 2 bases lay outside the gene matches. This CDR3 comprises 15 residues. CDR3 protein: CASSQVGQAYNEQFF. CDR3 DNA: TGCGCCAGCAGCCAAGTCGGACAGGCCTACAATGAGCAGTTCTTC.